Reported below is one T cell receptor (beta chain). Its target is not known. The sample comes from a study of T cells in Graves' hyperthyroidism and ophthalmopathy. Study conclusions and caveats: Blood shared most expanded thyroid clonotypes above 0.001.

Reasons for excluding patients were uncontrolled infection, other autoimmune disease, pregnancy or lactation. The study collected blood at first hyperthyroidism diagnosis, before any ophthalmopathy symptoms arose. TCR beta CDR3 region amplification was performed from RNA transcripts. During a first-round RT-PCR of the TCR CDR3, the HTBI primer set was used. A single record per CDR3 protein comes from TCRdb applying MiXCR to the multiplex PCR reads. This table has some 250,000 distinct CDR3 sequences, approximately 14% appearing once. The CDR3 runs to 14 residues. V lost 5 bases to trimming and J lost 11 bases, with 17 bases between them. Germline loops: CDR1 SGHRS, CDR2 YFSETQ.

The rearrangement uses TRBV5-1 and TRBJ1-6; D possibly corresponds to TRBD1 (5 bases). The source material was blood. The receptor was isolated from a woman in her fifties or sixties with Graves' hyperthyroidism that later progressed to Graves' ophthalmopathy. DNA for the CDR3: TGCGCCAGCAGATATGAGGGTGTACAGGCACCCCTCCACTTT. Translation: CASRYEGVQAPLHF.